The clone carrying this T cell receptor beta chain was counted many times. The antigen remains unidentified. Lactation, pregnancy, other autoimmune disease or uncontrolled infection led to exclusion of patients. This sample was taken from a study of T cells in Graves' hyperthyroidism and ophthalmopathy. Looking at the study overall: Blood from the periphery was taken at initial diagnosis, before any treatment. Study conclusions and caveats: The model identified upcoming ophthalmopathy a median approximately six months ahead of onset.

The source material, RNA transcripts, was used to amplify TCR beta CDR3 regions. The HTBI primer set drove a first-round RT-PCR of the TCR CDR3. TCRdb re-called the multiplex PCR reads with MiXCR, one entry per CDR3 protein. The repertoire holds about 250,000 distinct CDR3 sequences, with approximately 23% as singletons. Sequencing input: blood. This sequence originates from a woman between 40 and 50 years old with Graves' ophthalmopathy.

In DNA form, the CDR3 reads TGTGCCAGTAGTATAGATCTAAGGGAAGGCAATCAGCCCCAGCATTTT. This translates into CASSIDLREGNQPQHF. This rearrangement joins TRBV19 to TRBJ1-5, with D unresolved. Trimming left V 0 bases short and J 2 bases short, with 11 bases between. The length of the CDR3 is 16 residues. Germline-derived CDR1 and CDR2 are LNHDA and SQIVND (reference sequence).